These 15 T cell receptor beta chains share one sample of origin, sequenced in a study of regulatory T cells in long-lasting Graves disease. Time point noted: persistent/refractory GD, antithyroid drugs over 5 years with positive TRAb. Extracted PBMC RNA gave rise to the TCR library. CDR3-region Arm-PCR and iRepertoire HTBI primers produced the TCR beta libraries. TCRdb reanalysed the multiplex PCR reads using MiXCR and keeps one entry per CDR3 protein. The repertoire holds roughly 400,000 distinct CDR3 sequences, with 21% as singletons. The sample in question was peripheral blood mononuclear cells (PBMCs), obtained when the disease was refractory, from a patient treated with antithyroid drugs. These receptors were collected from a female donor with Graves disease.

V gene TRBV20-1 combines with J gene TRBJ2-7, with 8 bases matching TRBD1. This CDR3 region has 16 residues. Germline lookup yields CDR1 DFQATT and CDR2 SNEGSKA (reference sequence). The V and J ends lost 5 bases and 3 bases, in that order; junction bases with no gene match: 15. This chain's CDR3 is CSARQRDRSVFYEQYF. As DNA, the CDR3 is TGCAGTGCTCGTCAGAGGGACAGGAGCGTTTTCTACGAGCAGTACTTC.

This clonotype came up many times. V and J are TRBV6-5 and TRBJ2-7, with D tentatively TRBD2 (5 bases). Germline V lookup: CDR1 MNHEY, CDR2 SVGAGI. This CDR3 comprises 16 residues. V gave up 4 bases and J gave up 5 bases, with 21 bases separating them. The CDR3 DNA is TGTGCCAGCAGTTTACTGTTTAGCGAGTTGGTCCACGAGCAGTACTTC. It is translated as CASSLLFSELVHEQYF.

The J gene is TRBJ2-1, the V gene TRBV19, with unresolved D. This CDR3 has 14 amino acids. The V gene lost 5 bases and the J gene lost 0 bases, with 8 bases spanning the gap. Looked up from germline, CDR1 is LNHDA and CDR2 is SQIVND (reference sequence). The CDR3 region is CASSVASSYNEQFF. The CDR3 bases are TGTGCCAGTAGTGTGGCCAGCTCCTACAATGAGCAGTTCTTC.

This clonotype occurred once. DNA for the CDR3: TGCGCCAGCAGCTTAGGTCCGGGTGGCGCGAACACCGGGGAGCTGTTTTTT. It yields the protein CASSLGPGGANTGELFF. This chain connects TRBV5-1 to TRBJ2-2; D unclear. CDR3 size: 17 residues. Trimming stripped 2 bases from V and 0 bases from J, with 14 bases between. Germline V gives CDR1 SGHRS, CDR2 YFSETQ.

This clonotype was detected many times. The J gene is TRBJ2-7, the V gene TRBV3-1; unclear D gene. Trimming removed 1 base from V and 2 bases from J, with 9 bases in between. CDR3 length equals 14 residues. Germline V gene lookup returns CDR1 LGHDT and CDR2 YNNKEL (reference sequence). In DNA form, the CDR3 reads TGTGCCAGCAGCCAAGCGGTCTACCCCTACGAGCAGTACTTC. Translated: CASSQAVYPYEQYF.

In regard to this clonotype: Given a much more abundant clone one base away, this may be a read error. The chain carries TRBV20-1 and TRBJ2-7; D may match TRBD1 or TRBD2 (5 bases each). Germline V lookup: CDR1 DFQATT, CDR2 SNEGSKA (reference sequence). This CDR3 contains 12 residues. In nucleotides, the CDR3 is TGCGGTGCCGTGGGGGTGGACTACGAGCAGTACTTC. Encoded protein: CGAVGVDYEQYF.

Many counts were recorded for this clonotype. CDR3 in DNA: TGTGCCAGCAGACCCGAGCGGGAGAACACCGGGGAGCTGTTTTTT. Translation gives CASRPERENTGELFF. The chain recombines TRBV28 with TRBJ2-2, with 7 nucleotides matching TRBD2. Germline CDR1 MDHEN, CDR2 SYDVKM. Unmatched junction bases numbered 5, after V lost 6 bases and J lost 1 base. The CDR3 length is 15 residues. Based on the CDR3 plus reference TRBV28 and TRBJ2-2, the full variable domain is DVKVTQSSRYLVKRTGEKVFLECVQDMDHENMFWYRQDPGLGLRLIYFSYDVKMKEKGDIPEGYSVSREKKERFSLILESASTNQTSMYLCASRPERENTGELFFGEGSRLTVL.

The chain has TRBV20-1 and TRBJ1-2, with D possibly TRBD1 on 5 matching bases. CDR1 and CDR2 (germline): DFQATT, SNEGSKA (reference sequence). V gave up 5 bases and J gave up 0 bases, with 16 bases separating them. The CDR3 sequence is 15 residues long. CDR3 DNA sequence: TGCAGTGCTCTTATCTCGGGACGTACTAACTATGGCTACACCTTC. The encoded protein is CSALISGRTNYGYTF.

The J gene is TRBJ2-3, the V gene TRBV2; 11 positions match TRBD2. Germline V gene lookup returns CDR1 SNHLY and CDR2 FYNNEI. V lost 5 bases to trimming and J lost 4 bases; unmatched junction nucleotides: 5. The CDR3 spans 15 residues. In DNA form, the CDR3 reads TGTGCCAGCAGTACTCAGACTAGCGGGGCAGATACGCAGTATTTT. This codes for CASSTQTSGADTQYF. The full variable domain, rest sourced from reference TRBV2 and TRBJ2-3, is EPEVTQTPSHQVTQMGQEVILRCVPISNHLYFYWYRQILGQKVEFLVSFYNNEISEKSEIFDDQFSVERPDGSNFTLKIRSTKLEDSAMYFCASSTQTSGADTQYFGPGTRLTVL.

This clonotype occurred a few times. The gene calls are TRBV5-6 and TRBJ2-5; D possibly corresponds to TRBD2 (6 bases). The CDR3 has 18 amino acids. Deletions cut 5 bases from V and 2 bases from J, with 25 bases between. Per germline, CDR1 SGHDT and CDR2 YYEEEE. CDR3 nucleotide sequence: TGTGCCAGCAGGTCGGCCTATCGGGAGTACCAAACACAAGAGACCCAGTACTTC. Translating gives CASRSAYREYQTQETQYF.

A few counts support this clonotype. The chain uses TRBV19 and TRBJ2-5, with TRBD2 identical over 11 bases. Germline V gene sequence: CDR1 LNHDA, CDR2 SQIVND (reference sequence). This CDR3 has 16 amino acids. After removal of 4 bases from V and 1 base from J, the junction contained 5 bases not matched to a gene. The CDR3 DNA sequence: TGTGCCAGTAGTAAACGGACTAGCGGGTTCCAAGAGACCCAGTACTTC. Translated: CASSKRTSGFQETQYF.

This clonotype has ten or more counts. This rearrangement joins TRBV7-2 to TRBJ2-7; D may be TRBD2 (6 bases). In germline, CDR1 is SGHTA, CDR2 FQGNSA. CDR3 length: 14 residues. Deletions cut 5 bases from V and 2 bases from J, with 13 bases between. In nucleotides, the CDR3 is TGTGCCAGCAGCCCACTTAGCGGTCCCTACGAGCAGTACTTC. Translation: CASSPLSGPYEQYF.

In its sample, this clonotype was seen many times. The rearrangement uses TRBV29-1 and TRBJ1-1; 8 bases fit TRBD1. Germline-derived CDR1 and CDR2 are SQVTM and ANQGSEA. J lost 3 bases, V lost 6 bases, and 9 bases had no gene match. The length of the CDR3 is 14 residues. The DNA for the CDR3 is TGCAGCGTACAGTACGGACAGGGTGACACTGAAGCTTTCTTT. This gives the protein CSVQYGQGDTEAFF. Full variable domain (remainder filled in from reference TRBV29-1 and TRBJ1-1): SAVISQKPSRDICQRGTSLTIQCQVDSQVTMMFWYRQQPGQSLTLIATANQGSEATYESGFVIDKFPISRPNLTFSTLTVSNMSPEDSSIYLCSVQYGQGDTEAFFGQGTRLTVV.

This chain joins TRBV19 and TRBJ2-7; D call uncertain. Germline-derived CDR1 and CDR2 are LNHDA and SQIVND (reference sequence). The ends were cut back, 3 bases at V and 3 bases at J, with 9 bases in the middle. CDR3 length equals 13 residues. In DNA, the CDR3 is TGTGCCAGTAGTATTAGCCGGAGCTACGAGCAGTACTTC. Translated: CASSISRSYEQYF.

This clonotype was picked up a small number of times. The chain has TRBV7-9 and TRBJ2-5; 7 positions match TRBD1. Per germline, CDR1 SEHNR and CDR2 FQNEAQ (reference sequence). Trimming at V came to 1 base and at J to 10 bases, leaving 6 bases not matched to a gene. The CDR3 extends over 13 amino acids. Here the CDR3 DNA reads TGTGCCAGCAGCTTAGACGGCAGGGGGATCCAGTACTTC. Translated, it gives CASSLDGRGIQYF.